Detailed here is one T cell receptor beta chain. Its cognate antigen is unknown. The data stem from a study of T cell repertoires in cytomegalovirus infection. Overall study context: Selection of CMV epitopes for the study included recently identified HLA-C-restricted and well-studied HLA-B-restricted ones. Indicated by public TCR beta signatures were CMV infection and matching HLA type.

The length of the CDR3 is 15 residues. V shed 0 bases and J shed 1 base, with 9 bases lying between them. Germline loops: CDR1 MNHEY, CDR2 SVGAGI. Whole-study results and caveats: CMV-specific TCR beta clonotypes restricted by HLA-C were the ones dominating the ex vivo response.

TCRdb reprocessed the reads with MiXCR, giving one entry per CDR3 protein. Found here are around 800,000 distinct CDR3 sequences, approximately 32% of them singletons; the top ten hold 9.5% to 15%. This receptor was identified in a human donor in good health (CMV status not recorded). Some clones in this sample may be carry-over from other donors' samples. Sequencing used cultured CD8+ T cells from PBMCs, obtained from culture after CMV antigen stimulation. The chain couples TRBV6-5 to TRBJ1-1; D is unresolved. The DNA for the CDR3 is TGTGCCAGCAGTTACTCAAGGCCAGGGAACACTGAAGCTTTCTTT. As protein: CASSYSRPGNTEAFF.